This is a list of T cell receptor beta chains from one sample in a study of T cells in localized non-small cell lung cancer. Profiling relied on immunoSEQ multiplex PCR, and the TCRdb table lists in-frame clones only, not all of them. The sample has around 7,100 clones, about 44% seen once; the top ten hold 3% to 4%. The material sequenced was lymph node tissue, taken before any cancer treatment. These receptors were obtained from a man aged 35 to 70 with stage I lung adenocarcinoma. CDR3s include the opening cysteine and the closing phenylalanine or tryptophan. Each record gives: clone size, D gene, J gene, V gene, CDR3 protein, CDR3 DNA. A D gene is named only where the DNA matches it firmly. Rows may omit the clone size; those that give it use once, few, many or a size class.

medium-sized TRBD2 TRBJ2-1 TRBV6-8 CASSTGTSGNEQFF TGTGCCAGCAGTACTGGGACTAGCGGGAATGAGCAGTTCTTC
. TRBD1 TRBJ2-5 TRBV9 CASSDPGQGAQTQYF TGTGCCAGCAGCGATCCGGGACAGGGGGCTCAGACCCAGTACTTC
few . TRBJ1-1 TRBV7-6 CASSSYGARSEAFF TGTGCCAGCAGTTCATACGGGGCGCGGTCTGAAGCTTTCTTT
. . TRBJ1-1 TRBV28 CASSPLRIPEAFF TGTGCCAGCAGTCCCCTTAGAATTCCTGAAGCTTTCTTT
. . TRBJ2-7 TRBV14 CASSLDLSGEQYF TGTGCCAGCAGCCTAGACCTTAGTGGCGAGCAGTACTTC
. . TRBJ1-2 TRBV6-8 CASSVDGPGSYTF TGTGCCAGCAGTGTCGACGGACCTGGGAGCTACACCTTC
. . TRBJ1-1 TRBV7-5 CASSRTPIATEAFF TGTGCCAGCAGCCGAACACCGATCGCGACTGAAGCTTTCTTT
. . TRBJ1-4 TRBV28 CASSSPLATNEKLFF TGTGCCAGCAGTTCACCGCTCGCAACTAATGAAAAACTGTTTTTT
. TRBD1 TRBJ1-5 TRBV28 CASINPGQGRSQPQHF TGTGCCAGCATCAACCCGGGACAGGGGCGTTCTCAGCCCCAGCATTTT
. TRBD2 TRBJ2-1 TRBV16 CASSQSGRSGDSYNEQFF TGTGCCAGCAGCCAATCGGGGCGTAGCGGGGACTCCTACAATGAGCAGTTCTTC
. TRBD1 TRBJ1-4 TRBV6-8 CASRGTGKGNEKLFF TGTGCCAGCAGGGGGACAGGGAAGGGCAATGAAAAACTGTTTTTT
. . TRBJ2-3 TRBV1 CASSQDRDGPLWDTQYF TGCGCCAGCAGCCAAGACCGGGACGGTCCCCTTTGGGATACGCAGTATTTT
once . TRBJ2-1 TRBV5-1 CASSLVLVRDGNEQFF TGCGCCAGCAGCTTGGTCCTCGTCCGGGACGGCAATGAGCAGTTCTTC
. TRBD1 TRBJ1-6 TRBV5-1 CASSEKGQGGSPLHF TGCGCCAGCAGCGAAAAAGGACAGGGAGGCTCACCCCTCCACTTT
few . TRBJ2-1 TRBV6-8 CASSGTLEGEQFF TGTGCCAGCTCGGGCACCCTAGAGGGTGAGCAGTTCTTC
few . TRBJ2-7 TRBV28 CASSSPGYEQYF TGTGCCAGCAGTTCCCCCGGTTACGAGCAGTATTTC
. . TRBJ1-1 TRBV18 CASARPNSPADTEAFF TGTGCCAGCGCTAGACCTAACAGCCCCGCGGACACTGAAGCTTTCTTT
few TRBD2 TRBJ2-1 TRBV6-8 CASSPAASGGHEQFF TGTGCCAGCAGCCCCGCGGCTAGCGGGGGCCATGAGCAGTTCTTC
few . TRBJ2-1 TRBV6-8 CASSYLPTGKPHEQFF TGTGCCAGCAGTTACCTCCCAACGGGGAAGCCCCATGAGCAGTTCTTC
. . TRBJ1-2 TRBV30 CAWSRQQANYGYTF TGTGCCTGGAGTCGGCAGCAGGCTAACTATGGCTACACCTTC
. . TRBJ2-1 TRBV13 CASSLGTGWGNEQFF TGTGCCAGCAGCTTAGGCACGGGATGGGGGAATGAGCAGTTCTTC
. . TRBJ2-2 TRBV19 CASSPPGRTGELFF TGTGCCAGTAGTCCCCCGGGTAGGACCGGGGAGCTGTTTTTT
. TRBD1 TRBJ1-2 TRBV19 CASSPGGAGGYTF TGTGCCAGTAGCCCAGGGGGCGCAGGAGGCTACACCTTC
. . TRBJ2-7 TRBV28 CASSLGQRASYEQYF TGTGCCAGCAGTTTGGGGCAGAGAGCTTCCTACGAGCAGTACTTC
. TRBD1 TRBJ1-1 TRBV23-1 CASSQKQGFPEAFF TGCGCCAGCAGCCAAAAACAGGGGTTTCCTGAAGCTTTCTTT
. TRBD1 TRBJ1-4 TRBV28 CASEGAANEKLFF TGTGCCAGCGAGGGGGCGGCTAATGAAAAACTGTTTTTT
. . TRBJ2-7 TRBV6-8 CASSFPLSGSSYEQYF TGTGCCAGCAGCTTTCCCCTAAGTGGGAGCTCCTACGAGCAGTACTTC
. . TRBJ2-5 TRBV7-5 CASSLGGTGPRISETQYF TGTGCCAGCAGCTTGGGAGGCACGGGGCCTAGAATCTCGGAGACCCAGTACTTC
. . TRBJ1-1 TRBV30 CAWRGAEVAFF TGTGCCTGGAGGGGTGCTGAAGTAGCTTTCTTT
. TRBD1 TRBJ1-5 TRBV6-7 CASSYRGQEQPQHF TGTGCCAGCAGCTACAGGGGGCAGGAACAGCCCCAGCATTTT
few . TRBJ2-5 TRBV7-5 CASSLRGTSGQETQYF TGTGCTAGCAGCTTGCGCGGGACTAGCGGCCAAGAGACCCAGTACTTC
. TRBD2 TRBJ2-3 TRBV30 CAWSGRWASGGTDTQYF TGTGCCTGGAGTGGCCGGTGGGCTAGCGGGGGGACAGATACGCAGTATTTT
. . TRBJ1-4 TRBV4-1 CASSQELGRPNEKLFF TGCGCCAGCAGCCAAGAGTTAGGTCGACCTAATGAAAAACTGTTTTTT
. TRBD2 TRBJ2-3 TRBV23-1 CASSQDRQRGASTDTQYF TGCGCCAGCAGCCAAGATCGTCAGCGGGGGGCTAGCACAGATACGCAGTATTTT
few TRBD2 TRBJ2-5 TRBV30 CAWRTSGSRETQYF TGTGCCTGGAGAACCAGCGGGAGTCGGGAGACCCAGTACTTC
. TRBD1 TRBJ2-2 TRBV11-1 CASSLRQGNTGELFF TGTGCCAGCAGCTTACGACAGGGGAACACCGGGGAGCTGTTTTTT
. . TRBJ2-7 TRBV28 CASSPSRLEQYF TGTGCCAGCAGTCCCAGTCGGCTCGAGCAGTACTTC
. . TRBJ2-6 TRBV25-1 CASSRSGANVLTF TGTGCCTCCTCGAGGTCTGGGGCCAACGTCCTGACTTTC
few TRBD1 TRBJ1-6 TRBV6-8 CASLPTGTDNSPLHF TGTGCCAGCCTTCCGACAGGGACGGATAATTCACCCCTCCACTTT
few . TRBJ2-4 TRBV6-8 CASRQLAKNIQYF TGTGCCAGCAGGCAGCTAGCCAAAAACATTCAGTACTTC
. TRBD2 TRBJ2-7 TRBV6-8 CASTASGVYSYEQYF TGTGCCAGCACCGCTAGCGGGGTCTACTCCTACGAGCAGTACTTC
. TRBD2 TRBJ2-1 TRBV28 CASRSPGLAGPYNEQFF TGTGCCAGCCGATCCCCGGGACTAGCGGGTCCCTACAATGAGCAGTTCTTC
. . TRBJ2-1 TRBV25-1 CASIWGSNEQFF TGTGCCAGCATTTGGGGCTCCAATGAGCAGTTCTTC
. TRBD1 TRBJ2-7 TRBV29-1 CSVTGNTYEQYF TGCAGCGTGACAGGGAATACCTACGAGCAGTACTTC
. . TRBJ1-5 TRBV15 CATSIELGRNQPQHF TGTGCCACCAGCATAGAACTAGGGCGCAATCAGCCCCAGCATTTT
few . TRBJ2-5 TRBV15 CATSRDRYQETQYF TGTGCCACCAGCAGAGACAGGTACCAAGAGACCCAGTACTTC
. TRBD1 TRBJ2-5 TRBV15 CATSRDGTGTETQYF TGTGCCACCAGCAGAGATGGGACAGGGACGGAGACCCAGTACTTC
. TRBD2 TRBJ2-7 TRBV12-5 CASGPTGTSGIYEQYF TGTGCTAGTGGTCCCACCGGGACTAGCGGGATCTACGAGCAGTACTTC
. TRBD1 TRBJ2-7 TRBV10-3 CASTVGPGGNYEQYF TGTGCCTCCACTGTTGGCCCAGGGGGTAACTACGAGCAGTACTTC
. . TRBJ2-7 TRBV6-8 CASSLQTLGEQYF TGTGCCAGCAGTTTGCAGACTTTAGGGGAGCAGTACTTC